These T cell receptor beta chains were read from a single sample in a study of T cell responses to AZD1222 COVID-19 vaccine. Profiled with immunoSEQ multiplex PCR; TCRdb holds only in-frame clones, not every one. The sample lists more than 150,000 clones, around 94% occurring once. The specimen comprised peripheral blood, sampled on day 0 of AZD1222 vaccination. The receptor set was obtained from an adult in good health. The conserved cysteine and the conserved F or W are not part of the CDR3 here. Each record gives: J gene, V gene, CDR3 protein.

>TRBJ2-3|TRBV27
ASSLARRTDTQY
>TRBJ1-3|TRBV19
ASTEVGGQGNTIY
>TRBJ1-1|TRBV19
ASDTGGPNTEAF
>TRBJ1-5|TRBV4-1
ASSLRVAGNQPQH
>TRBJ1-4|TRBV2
ASSVGTVNEKLF
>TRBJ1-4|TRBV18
ASSPGVTNEKLF
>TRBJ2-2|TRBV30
AWGLAGEDTGELF
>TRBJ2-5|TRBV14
ASSTPDRDGFPHQETQY
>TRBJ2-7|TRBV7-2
ASSSSSSYEQY
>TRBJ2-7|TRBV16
ASSQMGPITEQY
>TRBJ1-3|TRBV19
ASSSLQGSGAGNTIY
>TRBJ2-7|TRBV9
ASSDSSTGASYEQY
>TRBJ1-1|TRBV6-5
ASSSQIDTEAF
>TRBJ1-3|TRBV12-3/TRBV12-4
ASSTDGGNTIY
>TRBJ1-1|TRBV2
ASTPEQGYTEAF
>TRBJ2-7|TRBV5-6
ASSLARYEQY
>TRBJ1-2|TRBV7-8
ASSLVGTGGYT
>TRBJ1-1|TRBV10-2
ASTSWGPENTEAF
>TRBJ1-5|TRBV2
ASTRGNSNQPQH
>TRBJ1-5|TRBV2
ASRSGTGGNQPQH
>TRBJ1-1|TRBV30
AWSGTGESEAF
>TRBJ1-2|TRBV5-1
ASSLRRGGDGYT
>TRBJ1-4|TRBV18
ASSPSLNEKLF
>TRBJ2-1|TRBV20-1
SASGGPKGYNEQF
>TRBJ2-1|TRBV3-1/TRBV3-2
ASRALSNNEQF
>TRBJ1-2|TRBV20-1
SASGHKLANYGYT
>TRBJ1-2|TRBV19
ASSSFPGPKSYGYT
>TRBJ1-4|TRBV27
ASSLGAWGEKLF
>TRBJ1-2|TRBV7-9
ASSVGQFNYGYT
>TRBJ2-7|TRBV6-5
ASKLAEPYEQY
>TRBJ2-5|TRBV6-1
ASSEGDRGETQY
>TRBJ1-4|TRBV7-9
ASSLDGQRNEKLF
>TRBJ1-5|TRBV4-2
ASSQVVGGAQPQH
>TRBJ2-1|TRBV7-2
ASSPGIHRDEQF
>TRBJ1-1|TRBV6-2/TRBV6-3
ASSYLGPEAF
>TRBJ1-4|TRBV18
ASSLGDPATNEKLF
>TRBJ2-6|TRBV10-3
AISEGQPSGANVLT
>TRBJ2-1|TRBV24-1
ATSPRFDNEQF
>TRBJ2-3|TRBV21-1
ASASCQGF
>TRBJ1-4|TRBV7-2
ASSLAQRLNEKLF
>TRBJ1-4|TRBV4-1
ASSRQTELNEKLF
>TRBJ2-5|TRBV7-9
ASSLTGGLETQY
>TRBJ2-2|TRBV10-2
ASSEGAGGINTGELF
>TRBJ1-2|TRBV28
ASSLNLFPATVNYGYT
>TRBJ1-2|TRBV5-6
ASSPGSPGYT
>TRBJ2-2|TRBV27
ATRGPRSNTGELF
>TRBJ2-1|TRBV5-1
ASSLGAGRYNEQF
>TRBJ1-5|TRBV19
ASSGQGVGYSNQPQH
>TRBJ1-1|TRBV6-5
ASSQTGWNTEAF
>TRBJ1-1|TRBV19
ASSSGAPSSAEAF
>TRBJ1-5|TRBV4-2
ASSLEYSNQPQH
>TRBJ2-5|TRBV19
ASSIAIARRQETQY